This record concerns one T cell receptor beta chain sequence. This specimen belongs to a study of blood T cell repertoires in COVID-19. At the level of the study: Specimens from acute and convalescent COVID-19 originated in the United States, Italy and Spain. PBMCs, B-cell-depleted T cells, or T cells were the source of the cDNA or gDNA that made up the material.

Original processing notes: It was from reference gene primer amplification that nucleated cell counts were estimated. This table comes from immunoSEQ multiplex PCR, and its TCRdb copy is limited to in-frame clones, with some not included. V and J calls and clone size are those listed in that table; D and trimming were worked out from the DNA. This table holds over 150,000 clones, over 90% found once. The V segment lost 5 bases and the J segment 4 bases; nucleotides outside the gene matches: 1. CDR1 and CDR2 (germline): SGHTA, FQGTGA. CDR3 length equals 14 residues. The sequenced sample was peripheral blood. The chain is built from TRBV7-3 and TRBJ2-3, with 12 positions matching TRBD2. This sequence was found in a man over 45 with acute or convalescent COVID-19. CDR3 loop: CASSRTSGADTQYF. CDR3 nucleotide sequence: TGTGCCAGCAGCCGGACTAGCGGGGCAGATACGCAGTATTTT.